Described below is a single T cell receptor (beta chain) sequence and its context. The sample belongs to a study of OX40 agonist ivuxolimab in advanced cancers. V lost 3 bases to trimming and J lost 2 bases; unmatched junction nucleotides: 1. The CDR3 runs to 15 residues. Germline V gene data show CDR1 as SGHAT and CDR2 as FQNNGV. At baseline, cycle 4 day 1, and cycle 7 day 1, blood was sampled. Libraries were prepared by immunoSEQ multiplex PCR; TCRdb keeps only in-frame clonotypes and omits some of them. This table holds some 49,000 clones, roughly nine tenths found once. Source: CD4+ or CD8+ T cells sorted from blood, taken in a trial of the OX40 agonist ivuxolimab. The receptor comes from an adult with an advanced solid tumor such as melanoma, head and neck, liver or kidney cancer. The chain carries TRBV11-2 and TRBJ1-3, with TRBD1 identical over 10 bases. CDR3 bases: TGTGCCAGCAGCTTGACAGGGGGCGCTGGAAACACCATATATTTT. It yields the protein CASSLTGGAGNTIYF.